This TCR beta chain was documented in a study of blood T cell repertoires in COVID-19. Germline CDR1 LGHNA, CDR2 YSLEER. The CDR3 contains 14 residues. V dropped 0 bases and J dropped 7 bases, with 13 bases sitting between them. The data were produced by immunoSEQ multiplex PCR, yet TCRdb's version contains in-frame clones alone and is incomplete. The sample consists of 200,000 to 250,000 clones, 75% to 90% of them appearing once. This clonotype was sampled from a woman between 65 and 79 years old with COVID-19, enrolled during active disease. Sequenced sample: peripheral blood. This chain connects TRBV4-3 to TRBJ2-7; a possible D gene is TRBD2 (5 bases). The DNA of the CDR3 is TGCGCCAGCAGCCAAGATGGGAGAGCGGAAGAGCAGTACTTC. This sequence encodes CASSQDGRAEEQYF.